This record looks at one T cell receptor (beta chain) sequence and its context. Its antigen is unknown. Per-base qualities were not stored, and no clone one base away is much larger. The sample originates from a study of blood T cell repertoires in COVID-19 (dated by TCRdb to the early 2020s). Turning to the overall study: Collaborator samples came from the United States, Italy and Spain and covered acute and convalescent phases of COVID-19. The prospective study material was composed of cDNA or gDNA derived from T cells, B-cell-depleted T cells, or PBMCs. Deeply sampled blood TCRbeta repertoires from subjects exposed to, actively infected with, or recovered from COVID-19 were included in the dataset. The repertoires were released in a freely available public database meant as a resource for research on the immune response to SARS-CoV-2. The samples were drawn from two sources: the first 160 participants of the ongoing ImmuneRACE study, and 1,000 to 1,500 subjects contributed by 6 global collaborators. A de-identified subject ID, COVID-19 status, age in years and sex were almost always included in the sample metadata. Where available, HLA class I and class II types were obtained from metadata supplied by the sample provider rather than from assay-based typing. Results the study describes overall, beyond this receptor: The quantity of clinical and demographic metadata differed by source and by participant and was supplied without curation.

The CDR3 sequence holds 10 residues, the cysteine and phenylalanine included. Of all the DNA, just the CDR3 is kept, 30 bases in frame from base 1. V lost 6 bases and J lost 3 bases; the stretch between them is 3 bases long. The germline V gene supplies CDR1 MDHEN and CDR2 SYDVKM. TCRbeta CDR3 regions were amplified from genomic DNA by means of the immunoSEQ Assay, a bias-controlled multiplex PCR. Concerning the study's data processing: The number of nucleated cells in each sample was estimated by amplification of reference gene primers within the assay. To quantify the absolute abundance of each unique TCRbeta CDR3 rearrangement, sequence reads were collapsed and filtered. For each sample, productive Simpson clonality was calculated as the square root of Simpson's diversity index across productive rearrangements. Here the immuneACCESS table is served through TCRdb, limited to in-frame sequences with V and J called. Missing clones are a known gap in these copies; in checked studies unresolved V genes cover under half, and the rest lacks a known reason. V and J calls plus clone size are reproduced from that table; the DNA served to infer D and trimming. Recorded for this sample are tens of thousands of clones; around 91% of them occurred a single time. The ten largest clones capture 15% to 20% of the sample.

Each collaborating institution followed its own protocols to collect whole blood in K2EDTA tubes. For TCRbeta analysis, collaborator samples were shipped as frozen whole blood, as isolated PBMCs, or as DNA extracted from either sample type. The chain links TRBV28 with TRBJ2-7, with the D gene not confidently named. This receptor was taken from an elderly man with acute or convalescent COVID-19. Sequenced sample: peripheral blood. CDR3 loop: CASSNYEQYF. Read as DNA, the sequence is TGTGCCAGCAGCAACTACGAGCAGTACTTC.